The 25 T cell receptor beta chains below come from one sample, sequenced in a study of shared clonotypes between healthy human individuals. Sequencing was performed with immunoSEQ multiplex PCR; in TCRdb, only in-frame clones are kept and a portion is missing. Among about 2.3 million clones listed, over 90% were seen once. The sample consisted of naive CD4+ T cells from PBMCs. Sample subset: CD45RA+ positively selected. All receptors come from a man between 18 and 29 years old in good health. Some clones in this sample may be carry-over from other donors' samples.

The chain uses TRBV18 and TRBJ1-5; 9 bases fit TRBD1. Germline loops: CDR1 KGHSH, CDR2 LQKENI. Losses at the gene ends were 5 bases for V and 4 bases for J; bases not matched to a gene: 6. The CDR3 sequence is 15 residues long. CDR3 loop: CASSATGGSNQPQHF. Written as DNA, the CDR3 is TGTGCCAGCTCAGCCACAGGGGGCTCTAATCAGCCCCAGCATTTT. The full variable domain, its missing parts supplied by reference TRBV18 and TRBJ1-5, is NAGVMQNPRHLVRRRGQEARLRCSPMKGHSHVYWYRQLPEEGLKFMVYLQKENIIDESGMPKERFSAEFPKEGPSILRIQQVVRGDSAAYFCASSATGGSNQPQHFGDGTRLSIL.

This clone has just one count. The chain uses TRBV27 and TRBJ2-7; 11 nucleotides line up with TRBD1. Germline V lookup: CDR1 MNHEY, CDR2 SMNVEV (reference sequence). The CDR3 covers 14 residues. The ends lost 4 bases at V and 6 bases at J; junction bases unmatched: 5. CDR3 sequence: CASSSDRGPIEQYF. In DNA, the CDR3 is TGTGCCAGCAGTTCGGACAGGGGGCCCATCGAGCAGTACTTC.

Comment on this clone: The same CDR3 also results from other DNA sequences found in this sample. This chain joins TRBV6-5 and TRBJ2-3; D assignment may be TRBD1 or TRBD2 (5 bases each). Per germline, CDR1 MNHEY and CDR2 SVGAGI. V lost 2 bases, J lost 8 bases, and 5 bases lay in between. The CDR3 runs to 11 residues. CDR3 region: CASSYGGTQYF. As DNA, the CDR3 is TGTGCCAGCAGTTACGGGGGTACGCAGTATTTT.

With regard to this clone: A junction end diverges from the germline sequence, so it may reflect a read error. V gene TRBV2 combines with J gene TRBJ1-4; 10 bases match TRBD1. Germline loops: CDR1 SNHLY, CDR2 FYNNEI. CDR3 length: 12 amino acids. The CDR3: CASSLGQGGIIF. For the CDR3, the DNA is TGTGCCAGCAGCTTAGGACAGGGGGGCATAATCTTT.

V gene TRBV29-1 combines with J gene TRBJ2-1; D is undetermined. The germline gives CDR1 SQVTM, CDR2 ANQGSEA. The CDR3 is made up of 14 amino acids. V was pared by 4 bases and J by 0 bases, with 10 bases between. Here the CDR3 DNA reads TGCAGCGTTGTTAAGGGCTTCTCCTACAATGAGCAGTTCTTC. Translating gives CSVVKGFSYNEQFF.

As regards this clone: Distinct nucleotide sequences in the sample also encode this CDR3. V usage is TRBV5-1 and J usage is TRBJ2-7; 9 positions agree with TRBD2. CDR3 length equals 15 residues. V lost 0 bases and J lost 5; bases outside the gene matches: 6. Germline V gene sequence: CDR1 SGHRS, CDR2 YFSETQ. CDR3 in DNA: TGCGCCAGCAGCTTGGGTGCGGGAGGGCCCGACGAGCAGTACTTC. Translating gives CASSLGAGGPDEQYF.

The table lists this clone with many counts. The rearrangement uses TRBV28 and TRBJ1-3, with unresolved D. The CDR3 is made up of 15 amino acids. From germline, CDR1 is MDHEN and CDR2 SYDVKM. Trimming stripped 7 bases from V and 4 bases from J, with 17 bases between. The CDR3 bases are TGTGCCAGCACCCCGACGGGTAGTCGAGGAAACACCATATATTTT. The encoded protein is CASTPTGSRGNTIYF.

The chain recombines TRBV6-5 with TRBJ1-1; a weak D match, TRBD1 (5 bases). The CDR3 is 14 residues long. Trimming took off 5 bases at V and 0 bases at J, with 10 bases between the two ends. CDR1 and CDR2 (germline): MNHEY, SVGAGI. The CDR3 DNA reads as TGTGCCAGCAGTCGTGACAGAATGAACACTGAAGCTTTCTTT. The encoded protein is CASSRDRMNTEAFF.

This chain's CDR3 is CASRDQLSPKGYGYTF. DNA for the CDR3: TGTGCCAGCAGAGACCAACTATCTCCGAAGGGGTATGGCTACACCTTC. The J gene is TRBJ1-2, the V gene TRBV6-6; TRBD1 is a possible D gene (5 bases). CDR3 length: 16 amino acids. Germline V CDR1 and CDR2: MNHNY, SVGAGI (reference sequence). V lost 6 bases to trimming and J lost 5 bases, with 22 bases between them.

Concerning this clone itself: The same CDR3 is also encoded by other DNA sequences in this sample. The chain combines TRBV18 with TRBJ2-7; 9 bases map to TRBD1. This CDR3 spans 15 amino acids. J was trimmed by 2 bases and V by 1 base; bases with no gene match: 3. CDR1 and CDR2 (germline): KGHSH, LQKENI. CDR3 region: CASSPLGTGTYEQYF. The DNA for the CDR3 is TGTGCCAGCTCACCACTGGGGACAGGGACCTACGAGCAGTACTTC.

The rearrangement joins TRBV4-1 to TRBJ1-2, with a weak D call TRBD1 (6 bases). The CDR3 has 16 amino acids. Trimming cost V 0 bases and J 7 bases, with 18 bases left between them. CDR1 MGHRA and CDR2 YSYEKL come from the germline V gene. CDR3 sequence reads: CASSQESDRPTSGYTF. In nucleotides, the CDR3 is TGCGCCAGCAGCCAAGAATCGGACAGACCGACCAGTGGCTACACCTTC.

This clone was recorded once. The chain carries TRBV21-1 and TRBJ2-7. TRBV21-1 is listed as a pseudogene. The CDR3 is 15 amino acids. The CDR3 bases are TGTGCCAGCAGCACCCCCGAATTAGGGTCCTACGAGCAGTACTTC. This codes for CASSTPELGSYEQYF.

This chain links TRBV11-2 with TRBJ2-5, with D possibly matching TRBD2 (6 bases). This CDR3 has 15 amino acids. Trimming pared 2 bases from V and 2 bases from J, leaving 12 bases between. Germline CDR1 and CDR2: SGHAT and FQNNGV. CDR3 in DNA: TGTGCCAGCAGCTTATTGGCTAGCGTACAAGAGACCCAGTACTTC. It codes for CASSLLASVQETQYF.

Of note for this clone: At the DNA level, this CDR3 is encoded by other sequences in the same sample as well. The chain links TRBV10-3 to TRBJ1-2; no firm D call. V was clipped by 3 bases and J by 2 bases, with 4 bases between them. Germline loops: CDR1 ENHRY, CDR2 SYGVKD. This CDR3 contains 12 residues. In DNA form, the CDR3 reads TGTGCCATCAGTGACCGAAACTATGGCTACACCTTC. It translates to CAISDRNYGYTF.

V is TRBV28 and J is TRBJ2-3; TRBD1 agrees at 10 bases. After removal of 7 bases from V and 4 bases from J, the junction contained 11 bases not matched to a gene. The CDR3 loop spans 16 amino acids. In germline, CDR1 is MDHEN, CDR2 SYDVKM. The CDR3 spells CASTQTGGVGADTQYF. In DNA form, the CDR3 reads TGTGCCAGCACCCAGACAGGGGGCGTAGGGGCAGATACGCAGTATTTT.

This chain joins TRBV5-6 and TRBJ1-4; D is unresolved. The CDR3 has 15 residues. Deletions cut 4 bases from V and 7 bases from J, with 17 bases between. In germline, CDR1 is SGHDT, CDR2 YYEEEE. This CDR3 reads CASSVDRPGGEKLFF. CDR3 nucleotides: TGTGCCAGCAGCGTGGACCGCCCCGGCGGTGAAAAACTGTTTTTT.

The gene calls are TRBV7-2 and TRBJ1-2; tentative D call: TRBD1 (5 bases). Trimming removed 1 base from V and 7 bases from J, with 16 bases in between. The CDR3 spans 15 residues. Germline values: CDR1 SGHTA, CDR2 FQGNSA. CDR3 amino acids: CASSLGGARISGYTF. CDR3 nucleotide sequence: TGTGCCAGCAGCTTAGGCGGGGCCAGGATTTCTGGCTACACCTTC.

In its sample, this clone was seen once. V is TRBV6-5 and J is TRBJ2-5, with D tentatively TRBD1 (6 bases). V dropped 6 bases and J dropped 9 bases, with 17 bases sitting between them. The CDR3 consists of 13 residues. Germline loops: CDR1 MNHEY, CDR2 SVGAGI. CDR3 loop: CASSTRQEAAQYF. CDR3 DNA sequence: TGTGCCAGCAGCACGAGACAGGAGGCGGCCCAGTACTTC.

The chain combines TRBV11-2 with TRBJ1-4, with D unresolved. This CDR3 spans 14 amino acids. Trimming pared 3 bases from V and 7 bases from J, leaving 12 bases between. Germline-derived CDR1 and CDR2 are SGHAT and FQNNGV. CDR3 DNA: TGTGCCAGCAGCTTGAGAGAGGGTGGTGAAAAACTGTTTTTT. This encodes CASSLREGGEKLFF.

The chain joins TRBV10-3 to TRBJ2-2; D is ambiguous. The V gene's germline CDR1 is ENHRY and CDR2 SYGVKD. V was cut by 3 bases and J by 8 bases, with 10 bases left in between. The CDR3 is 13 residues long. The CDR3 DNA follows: TGTGCCATCAGTGAAGGGCTCAGAGGGGAGCTGTTTTTT. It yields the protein CAISEGLRGELFF.

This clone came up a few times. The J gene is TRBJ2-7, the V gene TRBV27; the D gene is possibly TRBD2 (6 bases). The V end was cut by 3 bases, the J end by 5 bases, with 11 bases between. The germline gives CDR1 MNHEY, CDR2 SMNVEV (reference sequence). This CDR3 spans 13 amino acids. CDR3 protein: CASSLTAGNEQYF. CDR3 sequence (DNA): TGTGCCAGCAGTTTGACAGCGGGCAACGAGCAGTACTTC.

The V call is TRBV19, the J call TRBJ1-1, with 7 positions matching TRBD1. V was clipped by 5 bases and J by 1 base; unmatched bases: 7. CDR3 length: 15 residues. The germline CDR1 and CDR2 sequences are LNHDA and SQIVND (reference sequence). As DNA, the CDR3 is TGTGCCAGTAGTCCAGGGACAGCCGGGAACACTGAAGCTTTCTTT. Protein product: CASSPGTAGNTEAFF.

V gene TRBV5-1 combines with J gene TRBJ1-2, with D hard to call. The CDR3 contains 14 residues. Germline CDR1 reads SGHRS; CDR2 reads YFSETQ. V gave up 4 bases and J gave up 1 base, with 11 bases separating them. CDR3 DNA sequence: TGCGCCAGCAGCCCACTATGGGTTAACTATGGCTACACCTTC. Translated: CASSPLWVNYGYTF.

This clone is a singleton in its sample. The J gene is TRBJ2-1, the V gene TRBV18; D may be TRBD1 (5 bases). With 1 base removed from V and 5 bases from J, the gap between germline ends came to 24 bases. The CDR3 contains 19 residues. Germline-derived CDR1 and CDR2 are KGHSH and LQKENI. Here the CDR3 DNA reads TGTGCCAGCTCACCACGACAGCTAGGGTTGGGGCTCAGGGACAATGAGCAGTTCTTC. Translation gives CASSPRQLGLGLRDNEQFF.

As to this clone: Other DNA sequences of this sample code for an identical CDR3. The CDR3 DNA sequence: TGCGCCAGCAGCTTCTCGGGACAGGGAGGTACTGAAGCTTTCTTT. This sequence encodes CASSFSGQGGTEAFF. The rearrangement links TRBV5-1 to TRBJ1-1, with 9 bases aligning to TRBD1. Germline V gene data show CDR1 as SGHRS and CDR2 as YFSETQ. The CDR3 spans 15 residues. The ends lost 2 bases at V and 5 bases at J; junction bases unmatched: 7.